Each of the 21 T cell receptor beta chains below was sequenced from the same sample in a study of cytomegalovirus exposure and HLA in healthy donors. The PCR was carried out with 60 Vbeta primers and 13 Jbeta primers. Libraries were prepared by immunoSEQ multiplex PCR; TCRdb keeps only in-frame clonotypes and omits some of them. The repertoire holds approximately 170,000 clones, about 85% seen once, with 1% in the top ten. Sequenced input: PBMCs. These TCRs come from a boy younger than 10 in good health and CMV-seronegative.

The chain combines TRBV4-1 with TRBJ2-7, with 7 bases fitting TRBD2. With V trimmed by 3 bases and J by 4 bases, 9 bases remained unmatched. Germline V gives CDR1 MGHRA, CDR2 YSYEKL. CDR3 length: 15 residues. The CDR3 DNA reads TGCGCCAGCAGCCATAGCGCTAGCGGACAATACGAGCAGTACTTC. Translating gives CASSHSASGQYEQYF.

The sample holds a few counts of this clone. This rearrangement joins TRBV6-1 to TRBJ2-7, with 8 bases that match TRBD1. V lost 1 base and J lost 6; bases outside the gene matches: 8. The CDR3 length is 15 residues. Germline CDR1 MNHNS, CDR2 SASEGT. CDR3 bases: TGTGCCAGCAGTGAAGATCCAGGGGGCGCATCCGAGCAGTACGTC. Its protein product is CASSEDPGGASEQYV.

The chain joins TRBV20-1 to TRBJ2-3; tentative D call: TRBD2 (5 bases). Deletions cut 4 bases from V and 7 bases from J, with 9 bases between. Germline V lookup: CDR1 DFQATT, CDR2 SNEGSKA (reference sequence). This CDR3 is 11 amino acids long. The CDR3 DNA is TGCAGTGCTATTCTAGCAAATACGCAGTATTTT. Amino acid sequence: CSAILANTQYF.

The rearrangement uses TRBV28 and TRBJ1-5, with D perhaps TRBD1 (6 bases). Looked up from germline, CDR1 is MDHEN and CDR2 is SYDVKM. This CDR3 is 18 amino acids long. V lost 2 bases to trimming and J lost 0 bases, with 17 bases between them. Written as DNA, the CDR3 is TGTGCCAGCAGTTTACAGGGGCGCGGGTTTCATAGCAATCAGCCCCAGCATTTT. Protein product: CASSLQGRGFHSNQPQHF.

V is TRBV27 and J is TRBJ2-7, with D hard to call. The CDR3 is 14 amino acids. The germline V gene encodes CDR1 MNHEY and CDR2 SMNVEV (reference sequence). V was trimmed by 5 bases and J by 3 bases, leaving 14 bases between them. The CDR3 coding sequence is TGTGCCAGCAGTCCCCTCCTAGGAAACTACGAGCAGTACTTC. Translating gives CASSPLLGNYEQYF.

Regarding this clone: The junction departs from the called germline gene at one end, perhaps through a read error. This rearrangement joins TRBV28 to TRBJ2-3; D may be TRBD2 (6 bases). The length of the CDR3 is 13 residues. Germline-derived CDR1 and CDR2 are MDHEN and SYDVKM. This chain's CDR3 is CAGRRAGADTQYF. CDR3 sequence (DNA): TGTGCCGGCAGGAGGGCCGGGGCAGATACGCAGTATTTT.

This chain connects TRBV5-1 to TRBJ1-1; 8 bases are shared with TRBD1. V gave up 4 bases and J gave up 6 bases; unmatched junction bases: 17. The CDR3 extends over 17 amino acids. CDR1 is SGHRS and CDR2 is YFSETQ in the germline V gene. This chain's CDR3 is CASSRETGAWSNAEAFF. CDR3 DNA: TGCGCCAGCAGCCGAGAGACAGGGGCTTGGTCTAACGCTGAAGCTTTCTTT. The full variable domain, its missing parts supplied by reference TRBV5-1 and TRBJ1-1, is KAGVTQTPRYLIKTRGQQVTLSCSPISGHRSVSWYQQTPGQGLQFLFEYFSETQRNKGNFPGRFSGRQFSNSRSEMNVSTLELGDSALYLCASSRETGAWSNAEAFFGQGTRLTVV.

The rearrangement joins TRBV4-1 to TRBJ2-3; D possibly corresponds to TRBD2 (6 bases). The CDR3 runs 16 residues. The V and J ends lost 1 base and 3 bases respectively, with 14 bases between them. The germline gives CDR1 MGHRA, CDR2 YSYEKL. In DNA, the CDR3 is TGCGCCAGCAGCCAAGGGGGGGTTGGGGTGACAGATACGCAGTATTTT. Translating gives CASSQGGVGVTDTQYF.

Here the CDR3 DNA reads TGTGCCAGCAGTTTATCCTCTGTCCCGCCTCTTAGCGGGACCCAATACGAGCAGTACTTC. Its translation is CASSLSSVPPLSGTQYEQYF. The chain joins TRBV27 to TRBJ2-7, with 8 bases lining up with TRBD2. After removal of 0 bases from V and 4 bases from J, the junction contained 20 bases not matched to a gene. This CDR3 has 20 amino acids. Germline V CDR1 and CDR2: MNHEY, SMNVEV (reference sequence).

The CDR3 is CASEDRGSYNEQFF. In DNA form, the CDR3 reads TGTGCCTCAGAGGACAGGGGTTCCTACAATGAGCAGTTCTTC. The gene calls are TRBV5-4 and TRBJ2-1; 9 nucleotides match TRBD1. CDR1 is SGHNT, CDR2 YYREEE, per germline (reference sequence). The CDR3 loop spans 14 amino acids. Trimming removed 10 bases from V and 1 base from J; junction bases left unmatched: 6.

The rearrangement uses TRBV6-5 and TRBJ2-1, with 8 positions matching TRBD2. The CDR3 is made up of 15 amino acids. The germline gives CDR1 MNHEY, CDR2 SVGAGI. V dropped 2 bases and J dropped 10; count of bases not matched to a gene: 10. CDR3 protein: CASSYPRPGGREQFF. The CDR3 DNA reads TGTGCCAGCAGTTACCCGCGCCCGGGAGGGAGGGAGCAGTTCTTC.

The chain couples TRBV11-3 to TRBJ2-7, with 7 bases aligning to TRBD1. Trimming took 5 bases from V and 1 from J; bases not matched to a gene: 11. CDR1 is SGHNT, CDR2 YENEEA, per germline. There are 16 residues in the CDR3. CDR3 bases: TGTGCCAGCAGCCCCAGGACAGGTCGAACGTCCTACGAGCAGTACTTC. Protein sequence: CASSPRTGRTSYEQYF.

V and J are TRBV9 and TRBJ1-2; tentative D call: TRBD1 (6 bases). This CDR3 contains 15 residues. V was cut by 0 bases and J by 4 bases, with 13 bases left in between. Looked up from germline, CDR1 is SGDLS and CDR2 is YYNGEE. In DNA form, the CDR3 reads TGTGCCAGCAGCGTAGGGGTGGGGGCAGGCTATGGCTACACCTTC. It encodes CASSVGVGAGYGYTF.

The CDR3 DNA is TGTGCCAGCAGCTCCCCCGGCGGGAGGAATGAGCAGTTCTTC. Encoded protein: CASSSPGGRNEQFF. The V and J genes are TRBV7-3 and TRBJ2-1; 8 bases are shared with TRBD2. Germline V gene sequence: CDR1 SGHTA, CDR2 FQGTGA. The junction had 6 bases not matched to a gene; V was cut back by 4 bases and J by 7 bases. CDR3 length: 14 amino acids.

This clone appeared a few times. The V gene is TRBV7-8, the J gene TRBJ1-5, with D tentatively TRBD1 (6 bases). The CDR3 totals 15 residues. Germline values: CDR1 SGHVS, CDR2 FQNEAQ. Trimming shortened V by 1 base and J by 7 bases, and 14 bases separated the two germline ends. The CDR3 DNA sequence: TGTGCCAGCAGCTTAGTTCAGGGGCCGAGGCAGCCCCAGCATTTT. It yields the protein CASSLVQGPRQPQHF.

This chain joins TRBV27 and TRBJ2-1, with 8 bases identical to TRBD1. CDR1 is MNHEY, CDR2 SMNVEV, per germline (reference sequence). J lost 8 bases, V lost 6 bases, and 6 bases had no gene match. This CDR3 has 13 amino acids. CDR3 sequence reads: CASSDRGGDEQFF. CDR3 nucleotide sequence: TGTGCCAGCAGCGACAGGGGAGGAGATGAGCAGTTCTTC.

The CDR3 region has the DNA TGCGCCAGCAGCTTGACTGAGCGGTCGATGAACACTGAAGCTTTCTTT. It specifies CASSLTERSMNTEAFF. V usage is TRBV5-1 and J usage is TRBJ1-1; D unresolved. The CDR3 length is 16 residues. Germline values: CDR1 SGHRS, CDR2 YFSETQ. V lost 1 base, J lost 0 bases, and 13 bases lay in between.

This chain links TRBV27 with TRBJ2-1; 10 nucleotides match TRBD2. From germline, CDR1 is MNHEY and CDR2 SMNVEV (reference sequence). J gave up 4 bases and V 5 bases, and 5 bases lay outside the gene matches. The CDR3 consists of 15 residues. CDR3 amino acids: CASSALAGTYNEQFF. As DNA, the CDR3 is TGTGCCAGCAGTGCACTAGCGGGGACATACAATGAGCAGTTCTTC.

This chain links TRBV5-1 with TRBJ1-2, with 12 bases matching TRBD1. The V segment lost 3 bases and the J segment 8 bases; nucleotides outside the gene matches: 2. Germline CDR1 is SGHRS and CDR2 is YFSETQ. The CDR3 contains 13 residues. The CDR3 bases are TGCGCCAGCAGCTCCGGGACAGGGGGCGGCTACACCTTC. This gives the protein CASSSGTGGGYTF.

The chain recombines TRBV10-2 with TRBJ1-4; 12 bases agree with TRBD1. Germline CDR1 reads WSHSY; CDR2 reads SAAADI. V was clipped by 5 bases and J by 10 bases; unmatched bases: 2. The CDR3 contains 13 residues. The DNA of the CDR3 is TGCGCCAGCAGTCCGGGACAGGGGGCAAAACTGTTTTTT. This translates into CASSPGQGAKLFF.

This chain uses TRBV7-9 with TRBJ2-5; the match to TRBD2 covers 7 bases. Germline V gene lookup returns CDR1 SEHNR and CDR2 FQNEAQ (reference sequence). The CDR3 extends over 16 amino acids. After removal of 0 bases from V and 2 bases from J, the junction contained 6 bases not matched to a gene. The CDR3 sequence: CASSLAFQRGQETQYF. The CDR3 coding sequence is TGTGCCAGCAGCTTAGCGTTCCAGCGGGGACAAGAGACCCAGTACTTC. Based on the CDR3 plus reference TRBV7-9 and TRBJ2-5, the full variable domain is DTGVSQNPRHKITKRGQNVTFRCDPISEHNRLYWYRQTLGQGPEFLTYFQNEAQLEKSRLLSDRFSAERPKGSFSTLEIQRTEQGDSAMYLCASSLAFQRGQETQYFGPGTRLLVL.